The 11 T cell receptor beta chains presented below share a single source sample, sequenced in a study of T cell changes during pregnancy in multiple sclerosis. The table came from immunoSEQ multiplex PCR; TCRdb's copy has only in-frame clones and leaves some out. The top ten clones hold roughly 2.4% of a sample with roughly 64,000 clones, 96% of them seen once. The source material was CD8+ T cells from peripheral blood mononuclear cells, sampled after pregnancy. Receptors were obtained from a female donor with multiple sclerosis, enrolled in a pregnancy study.

The V call is TRBV19, the J call TRBJ2-5; no definite D call. Per germline, CDR1 LNHDA and CDR2 SQIVND (reference sequence). Deletions cut 6 bases from V and 5 bases from J, with 13 bases between. The CDR3 is 13 residues long. CDR3 protein: CASRTLNQETQYF. For the CDR3, the DNA is TGTGCCAGTAGAACCTTAAATCAGGAGACCCAGTACTTC.

The CDR3 nucleotides are TGTGCCAGCAGTAGTTGGGGGGGGAATGAGCAGTTCTTC. This translates into CASSSWGGNEQFF. The gene calls are TRBV27 and TRBJ2-1, with TRBD2 matching over 7 bases. Germline values: CDR1 MNHEY, CDR2 SMNVEV (reference sequence). Trimming removed 5 bases from V and 7 bases from J; junction bases left unmatched: 5. The CDR3 runs to 13 residues.

This clone was seen once. This same CDR3 is encoded by further DNA sequences in the sample. The V and J genes are TRBV28 and TRBJ2-7; 9 nucleotides line up with TRBD1. This CDR3 is built from 14 residues. Germline loops: CDR1 MDHEN, CDR2 SYDVKM. J lost 2 bases, V lost 5 bases, and 4 bases had no gene match. As DNA, the CDR3 is TGTGCCAGCAGTCCGGGACAGGGACCCTACGAGCAGTACTTC. Protein: CASSPGQGPYEQYF. The full variable domain, completed using reference TRBV28 and TRBJ2-7, is DVKVTQSSRYLVKRTGEKVFLECVQDMDHENMFWYRQDPGLGLRLIYFSYDVKMKEKGDIPEGYSVSREKKERFSLILESASTNQTSMYLCASSPGQGPYEQYFGPGTRLTVT.

The J gene is TRBJ2-2, the V gene TRBV4-2, with 12 bases lining up with TRBD1. Germline CDR1 LGHNA, CDR2 YNFKEQ. J lost 5 bases, V lost 2 bases, and 18 bases had no gene match. The CDR3 totals 21 residues. The CDR3 here is CASSQTRTGTGGRRATGELFF. DNA for the CDR3: TGTGCCAGCAGCCAAACGAGGACCGGGACAGGGGGCCGACGGGCGACCGGGGAGCTGTTTTTT.

This clone was detected only a few times. The chain couples TRBV28 to TRBJ1-1, with TRBD1 as a possible D gene (5 bases). The CDR3 sequence is 14 residues long. Germline V lookup: CDR1 MDHEN, CDR2 SYDVKM. Trimming took 4 bases from V and 5 from J, leaving 14 bases between them. The CDR3 nucleotides are TGTGCCAGCAGTTCATCGGAGGGGCGGACTGAAGCTTTCTTT. The encoded protein is CASSSSEGRTEAFF. The full variable domain, with the rest looked up from reference TRBV28 and TRBJ1-1, is DVKVTQSSRYLVKRTGEKVFLECVQDMDHENMFWYRQDPGLGLRLIYFSYDVKMKEKGDIPEGYSVSREKKERFSLILESASTNQTSMYLCASSSSEGRTEAFFGQGTRLTVV.

V gene TRBV27 combines with J gene TRBJ2-7; D is perhaps TRBD1 (6 bases). V was shortened by 5 bases and J by 2 bases, with 13 bases between the two germline ends. The germline V gene has CDR1 MNHEY and CDR2 SMNVEV (reference sequence). The CDR3 contains 14 residues. The DNA of the CDR3 is TGTGCCAGCAGTCCCACCACAGGGCCCTACGAGCAGTACTTC. This encodes CASSPTTGPYEQYF.

This rearrangement joins TRBV28 to TRBJ2-7; 10 nucleotides match TRBD1. The V and J ends lost 3 bases and 1 base, in that order; junction bases with no gene match: 3. This CDR3 region has 15 residues. CDR1 is MDHEN, CDR2 SYDVKM, per germline. CDR3 sequence: CASSFGTGVSYEQYF. The CDR3 nucleotides read TGTGCCAGCAGTTTCGGGACAGGGGTGTCCTACGAGCAGTACTTC.

The V call is TRBV15, the J call TRBJ2-2; 7 bases align to TRBD2. The junction had 4 bases not matched to a gene; V was cut back by 8 bases and J by 4 bases. CDR3 length: 13 residues. Germline-derived CDR1 and CDR2 are LNHNV and YYDKDF (reference sequence). The CDR3: CATAAGVTGELFF. In DNA form, the CDR3 reads TGTGCCACCGCGGCGGGGGTCACCGGGGAGCTGTTTTTT.

The genes are TRBV2 and TRBJ2-2; D might be TRBD1 (6 bases). Germline V gene data show CDR1 as SNHLY and CDR2 as FYNNEI. This CDR3 has 13 amino acids. V shed 5 bases and J shed 3 bases, with 7 bases lying between them. CDR3 nucleotides: TGTGCCAGCAGTACAGGGCACACCGGGGAGCTGTTTTTT. As protein: CASSTGHTGELFF.

The rearrangement links TRBV6-5 to TRBJ1-1, with D unclear. Germline CDR1 and CDR2: MNHEY and SVGAGI. V was clipped by 4 bases and J by 3 bases, with 15 bases between them. The CDR3 runs 15 residues. The CDR3 reads CASSFLNFVHTEAFF. CDR3 coding DNA: TGTGCCAGCAGTTTTCTCAACTTCGTACACACTGAAGCTTTCTTT.

The CDR3: CASSLAGQAYGYTF. CDR3 coding DNA: TGCGCCAGCAGCTTGGCCGGACAGGCGTATGGCTACACCTTC. The chain combines TRBV5-1 with TRBJ1-2, with 7 bases aligning to TRBD1. Germline assignment: CDR1 SGHRS and CDR2 YFSETQ. The CDR3 runs to 14 residues. V lost 0 bases and J lost 5; bases outside the gene matches: 4.